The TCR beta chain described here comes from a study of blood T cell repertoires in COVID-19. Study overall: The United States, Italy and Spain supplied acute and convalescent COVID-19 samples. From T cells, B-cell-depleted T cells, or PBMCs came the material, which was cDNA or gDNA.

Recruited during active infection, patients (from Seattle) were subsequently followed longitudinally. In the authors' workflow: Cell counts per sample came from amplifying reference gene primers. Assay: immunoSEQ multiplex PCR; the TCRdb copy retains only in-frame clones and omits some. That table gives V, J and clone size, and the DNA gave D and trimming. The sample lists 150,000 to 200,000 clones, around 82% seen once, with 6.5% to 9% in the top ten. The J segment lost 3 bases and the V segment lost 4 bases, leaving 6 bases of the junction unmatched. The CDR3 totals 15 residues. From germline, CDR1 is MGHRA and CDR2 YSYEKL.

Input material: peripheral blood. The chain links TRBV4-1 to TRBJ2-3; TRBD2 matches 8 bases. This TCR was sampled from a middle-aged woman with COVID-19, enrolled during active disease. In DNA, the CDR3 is TGCGCCAGCAGCCTAGCGGGGAGAATAACAGATACGCAGTATTTT. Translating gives CASSLAGRITDTQYF.